The 15 T cell receptor beta chains reported below all come from one sample, sequenced in a study of T cell responses to AZD1222 COVID-19 vaccine (dated by TCRdb to about 2021). Explained via the paper, the time point label denotes: about 28 days (+/-7) after the second vaccine dose. Library creation used the immunoSEQ multiplex PCR assay. TCRdb's version of the immuneACCESS table is confined to in-frame rearrangements and falls short of the full clone set. An unresolved V gene accounts for under half of the shortfall where checked; the remainder is of unknown origin. The sample yields 100,000 to 150,000 clones; roughly 93% were counted once. The ten largest account for less than 1.3% of the sample. The sample was peripheral blood, taken 28 days after the second AZD1222 dose. These receptors came from an adult who received the AZD1222 COVID-19 vaccine.

This clone was observed a few times. The chain's CDR3 is CASSLGALRGGNQPQHF. The CDR3 nucleotides read TGCGCCAGCAGCTTGGGAGCCCTCCGCGGGGGCAATCAGCCCCAGCATTTT. The J gene is TRBJ1-5, the V gene TRBV5-1, with D unclear. Germline CDR1 is SGHRS and CDR2 is YFSETQ. The CDR3 is made up of 17 amino acids. The germline V and J ends were trimmed by 0 bases and 2 bases, with 15 bases remaining between them.

The V and J genes are TRBV27 and TRBJ1-2, with unresolved D. Germline-derived CDR1 and CDR2 are MNHEY and SMNVEV (reference sequence). V shed 4 bases and J shed 1 base, with 10 bases lying between them. The CDR3 runs 14 residues. As DNA, the CDR3 is TGTGCCAGCAGTTCCACGCATTATAACTATGGCTACACCTTC. Amino acid sequence: CASSSTHYNYGYTF.

V is TRBV29-1 and J is TRBJ1-2; D not certain. V was pared by 6 bases and J by 8 bases, with 19 bases between. Germline lookup yields CDR1 SQVTM and CDR2 ANQGSEA. This CDR3 has 13 residues. Here the CDR3 DNA reads TGCAGCGTGGGGATGGCTAACTATGAGGGCTACACCTTC. The encoded protein is CSVGMANYEGYTF.

This chain uses TRBV29-1 with TRBJ1-1; the D gene is possibly TRBD1 (6 bases). Per the germline V gene, CDR1 is SQVTM and CDR2 is ANQGSEA. This CDR3 has 14 amino acids. The ends were cut back, 4 bases at V and 1 base at J, with 13 bases in the middle. The chain's CDR3 is CSVVLRQANTEAFF. CDR3 in DNA: TGCAGCGTTGTCTTACGACAGGCGAACACTGAAGCTTTCTTT.

The rearrangement joins TRBV5-1 to TRBJ1-4; D not resolved. CDR1 and CDR2 (germline): SGHRS, YFSETQ. This CDR3 comprises 14 residues. The V end lost 0 bases, the J end lost 3 bases, and 6 bases lay between the germline ends. The CDR3, as DNA: TGCGCCAGCAGCTTGGGGGGTGCTAATGAAAAACTGTTTTTT. This gives the protein CASSLGGANEKLFF.

The rearrangement links TRBV10-3 to TRBJ2-7, with 8 bases lining up with TRBD1. Germline V CDR1 and CDR2: ENHRY, SYGVKD. CDR3 length: 18 amino acids. The trim removed 3 bases at V and 4 bases at J, leaving 17 bases unmatched. Here the CDR3 reads CAISERSGRDRPKYEQYF. The CDR3 DNA is TGTGCCATCAGTGAAAGATCCGGTAGGGACAGGCCTAAATACGAGCAGTACTTC.

The V call is TRBV9, the J call TRBJ2-2; D unresolved. Trimming removed 4 bases at V and 6 bases at J, with 19 bases between. Germline lookup yields CDR1 SGDLS and CDR2 YYNGEE. CDR3 size: 16 residues. CDR3 bases: TGTGCCAGCAGCCCCCAGATAGAACCCCTTGCCGGGGAGCTGTTTTTT. Amino acids: CASSPQIEPLAGELFF. Supplemented by reference TRBV9 and TRBJ2-2, the full variable domain reads DSGVTQTPKHLITATGQRVTLRCSPRSGDLSVYWYQQSLDQGLQFLIQYYNGEERAKGNILERFSAQQFPDLHSELNLSSLELGDSALYFCASSPQIEPLAGELFFGEGSRLTVL.

This chain connects TRBV2 to TRBJ2-2; TRBD1 agrees at 8 bases. The germline gives CDR1 SNHLY, CDR2 FYNNEI. The V segment lost 9 bases and the J segment 6 bases; nucleotides outside the gene matches: 12. The CDR3 length is 15 residues. The CDR3, as DNA: TGTGCCAGTTGGGGGGACAGGCCCTTTCCCGGGGAGCTGTTTTTT. This sequence encodes CASWGDRPFPGELFF.

The chain is built from TRBV30 and TRBJ1-2; D unclear. This CDR3 comprises 17 residues. Germline lookup yields CDR1 GTSNPN and CDR2 SVGIG (reference sequence). V was trimmed by 1 base and J by 0 bases, leaving 18 bases between them. The CDR3 bases are TGTGCCTGGAGTGGACCCTCTTCGCCCAGAGCTAACTATGGCTACACCTTC. As protein: CAWSGPSSPRANYGYTF. The whole variable domain, filled in from reference TRBV30 and TRBJ1-2, reads SQTIHQWPATLVQPVGSPLSLECTVEGTSNPNLYWYRQAAGRGLQLLFYSVGIGQISSEVPQNLSASRPQDRQFILSSKKLLLSDSGFYLCAWSGPSSPRANYGYTFGSGTRLTVV.

This chain uses TRBV2 with TRBJ1-2; 8 bases agree with TRBD1. CDR3 length: 15 residues. V shed 6 bases, J shed 2 bases, and the junction held 8 bases outside the gene matches. Germline assignment: CDR1 SNHLY and CDR2 FYNNEI. The CDR3 spells CASRNRQGQNYGYTF. As DNA, the CDR3 is TGTGCCAGCAGGAATCGACAGGGGCAAAACTATGGCTACACCTTC.

The rearrangement links TRBV29-1 to TRBJ2-7; D might be TRBD2 (5 bases). The germline V and J ends were trimmed by 5 bases and 2 bases, with 13 bases remaining between them. CDR3 size: 13 residues. Germline V gene data show CDR1 as SQVTM and CDR2 as ANQGSEA. The CDR3 sequence is CSVTPSEAYEQYF. The CDR3 nucleotides are TGCAGCGTTACCCCCTCGGAGGCCTACGAGCAGTACTTC.

The chain links TRBV19 to TRBJ2-3, with 10 bases lining up with TRBD2. Germline CDR1 LNHDA, CDR2 SQIVND (reference sequence). V lost 6 bases and J lost 2; bases outside the gene matches: 5. This CDR3 region has 15 residues. CDR3 bases: TGTGCCAGTAGCCCCGGACTAGCGGACACAGATACGCAGTATTTT. This codes for CASSPGLADTDTQYF.

The rearrangement links TRBV11-2 to TRBJ1-6; D perhaps matches TRBD1 (6 bases). Germline CDR1 and CDR2: SGHAT and FQNNGV. V lost 5 bases, J lost 8 bases, and 16 bases lay in between. The CDR3 loop spans 15 amino acids. The CDR3 DNA sequence: TGTGCCAGCAGCCCAACCGGGACATCCTATTCACCCCTCCACTTT. This sequence encodes CASSPTGTSYSPLHF.

The CDR3 loop is CASSVAWGLGFDEQFF. The CDR3 region has the DNA TGTGCCAGCAGCGTAGCTTGGGGACTAGGCTTTGATGAGCAGTTCTTC. This chain joins TRBV9 and TRBJ2-1; TRBD2 agrees at 8 bases. CDR1 is SGDLS, CDR2 YYNGEE, per germline. There are 16 residues in the CDR3. Germline trimming cut 0 bases from V and 8 bases from J; bases unmatched to any gene: 10.

The genes are TRBV2 and TRBJ2-2; TRBD2 matches 10 bases. The germline CDR1 and CDR2 sequences are SNHLY and FYNNEI. V gave up 6 bases and J gave up 8 bases; unmatched junction bases: 12. The CDR3 runs 16 residues. CDR3 sequence: CASRDYSGRNRGELFF. The CDR3 DNA follows: TGTGCCAGCAGAGACTATAGCGGGAGGAACAGAGGGGAGCTGTTTTTT.